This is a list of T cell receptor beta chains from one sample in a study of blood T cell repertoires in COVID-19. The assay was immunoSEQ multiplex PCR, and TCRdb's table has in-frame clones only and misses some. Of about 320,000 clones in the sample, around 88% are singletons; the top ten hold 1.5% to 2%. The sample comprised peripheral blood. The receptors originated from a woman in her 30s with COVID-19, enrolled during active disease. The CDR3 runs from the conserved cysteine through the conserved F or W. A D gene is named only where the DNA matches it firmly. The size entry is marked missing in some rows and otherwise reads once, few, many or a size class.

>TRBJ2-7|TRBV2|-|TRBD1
CASKSGQGPYEQYF
TGTGCCAGCAAGTCAGGACAGGGGCCTTACGAGCAGTACTTC
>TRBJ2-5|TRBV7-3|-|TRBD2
CASTPQLGRGGEETQYF
TGTGCCAGCACCCCCCAATTAGGGCGGGGGGGGGAAGAGACCCAGTACTTC
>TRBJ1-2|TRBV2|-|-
CASSEGRANYGYTF
TGTGCCAGCAGTGAGGGGAGAGCTAACTATGGCTACACCTTC
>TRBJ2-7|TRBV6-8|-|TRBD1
CASIGTGDYEQYF
TGTGCCAGCATTGGGACAGGGGACTACGAGCAGTACTTC
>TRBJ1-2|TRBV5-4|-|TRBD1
CASSQRQGDYGYTF
TGTGCCAGCAGCCAAAGACAGGGGGACTATGGCTACACCTTC
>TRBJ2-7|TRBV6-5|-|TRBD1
CASSIRTGDYEQYF
TGTGCCAGCAGTATCCGGACAGGGGACTACGAGCAGTACTTC
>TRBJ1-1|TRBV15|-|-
CATSNQRAHTEAFF
TGTGCCACCAGCAATCAGAGGGCACACACTGAAGCTTTCTTT
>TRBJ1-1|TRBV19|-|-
CASSLGGNTEAFF
TGTGCCAGTAGCTTGGGGGGGAACACTGAAGCTTTCTTT
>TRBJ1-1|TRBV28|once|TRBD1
CASRPGGRRFTEAFF
TGTGCCAGCAGGCCAGGGGGTAGACGGTTCACTGAAGCTTTCTTT
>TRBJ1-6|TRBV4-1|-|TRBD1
CASSQVRDRGAGSPLHF
TGCGCCAGCAGCCAAGTGAGGGACAGGGGAGCGGGGTCACCCCTCCACTTT
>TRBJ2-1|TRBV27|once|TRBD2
CASSLRGVSYNEQFF
TGTGCCAGCAGTTTACGGGGGGTATCCTACAATGAGCAGTTCTTC
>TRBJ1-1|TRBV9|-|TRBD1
CASSVARGTEAFF
TGTGCCAGCAGCGTCGCCAGGGGGACTGAAGCTTTCTTT
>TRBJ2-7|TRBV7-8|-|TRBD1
CASSLAGQTYEQYF
TGTGCCAGCAGCTTAGCGGGACAGACCTACGAGCAGTACTTC
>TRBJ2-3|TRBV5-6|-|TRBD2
CASSLGLAGEYTDTQYF
TGTGCCAGCAGCTTAGGACTAGCGGGGGAATACACAGATACGCAGTATTTT
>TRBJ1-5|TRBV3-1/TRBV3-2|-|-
CASSQDAGVGQPQHF
TGTGCCAGCAGCCAAGATGCAGGGGTGGGTCAGCCCCAGCATTTT
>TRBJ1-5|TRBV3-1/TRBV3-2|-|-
CASSQGDQPQHF
TGTGCCAGCAGCCAGGGCGATCAGCCCCAGCATTTT
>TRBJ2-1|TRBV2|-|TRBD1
CASSRQGNEQFF
TGTGCCAGCAGTCGACAGGGAAATGAGCAGTTCTTC
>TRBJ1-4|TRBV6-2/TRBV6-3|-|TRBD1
CASSSGQVLGKLFF
TGTGCCAGCAGTTCCGGACAGGTACTAGGAAAACTGTTTTTT
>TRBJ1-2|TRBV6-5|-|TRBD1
CASSYSGTGLDGYTF
TGTGCCAGCAGTTACTCGGGGACAGGGCTAGATGGCTACACCTTC
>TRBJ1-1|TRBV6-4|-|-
CASSETDNTEAFF
TGTGCCAGCAGTGAAACAGACAACACTGAAGCTTTCTTT
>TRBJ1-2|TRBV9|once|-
CASSVESLNYGYTF
TGTGCCAGCAGCGTAGAAAGCTTAAACTATGGCTACACCTTC
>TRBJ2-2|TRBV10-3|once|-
CAISEIGGVSGELFF
TGTGCCATCAGTGAGATCGGTGGAGTCTCCGGGGAGCTGTTTTTT
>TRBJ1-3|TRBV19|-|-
CASTLGVSGNTIYF
TGTGCCAGTACCCTAGGGGTCTCTGGAAACACCATATATTTT
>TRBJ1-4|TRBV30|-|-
CAWSVRRNEKLFF
TGTGCCTGGAGTGTACGGAGGAATGAAAAACTGTTTTTT
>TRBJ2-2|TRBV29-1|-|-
CSGERGGTGELFF
TGCAGCGGCGAAAGGGGGGGGACCGGGGAGCTGTTTTTT
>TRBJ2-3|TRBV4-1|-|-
CASRPGHSTDTQYF
TGCGCCAGCAGGCCGGGACATAGCACAGATACGCAGTATTTT
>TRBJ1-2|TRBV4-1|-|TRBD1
CASSQDTLRTGTPGRYTF
TGCGCCAGCAGCCAAGATACCCTTCGGACAGGGACGCCTGGTCGCTACACCTTC
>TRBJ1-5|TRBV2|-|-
CASKPGLFSNQPQHF
TGTGCCAGCAAACCGGGACTCTTTAGCAATCAGCCCCAGCATTTT
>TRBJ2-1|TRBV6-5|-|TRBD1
CASRGQGSSYNEQFF
TGTGCCAGCCGAGGACAGGGAAGCTCCTACAATGAGCAGTTCTTC
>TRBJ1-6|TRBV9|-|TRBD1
CASSAGTGGTPLHF
TGTGCCAGCAGCGCCGGGACAGGGGGCACACCCCTCCACTTT
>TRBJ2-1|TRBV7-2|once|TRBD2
CASRGTLAGGNEQFF
TGTGCCAGCAGGGGCACCCTAGCGGGTGGAAATGAGCAGTTCTTC
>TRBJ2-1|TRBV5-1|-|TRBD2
CASSLTSGGSFRSEQFF
TGCGCCAGCAGCTTGACTAGCGGGGGGTCTTTTCGTTCTGAGCAGTTCTTC